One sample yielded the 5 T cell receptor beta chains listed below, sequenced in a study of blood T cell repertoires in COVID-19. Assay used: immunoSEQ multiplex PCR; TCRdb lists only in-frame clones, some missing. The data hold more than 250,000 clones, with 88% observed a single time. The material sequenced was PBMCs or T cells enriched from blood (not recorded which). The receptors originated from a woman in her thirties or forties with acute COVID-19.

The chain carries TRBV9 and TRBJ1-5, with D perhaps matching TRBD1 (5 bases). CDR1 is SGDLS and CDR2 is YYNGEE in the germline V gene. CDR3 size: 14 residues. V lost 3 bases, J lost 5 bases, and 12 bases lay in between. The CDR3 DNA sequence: TGTGCCAGCAGCGAAACTGGGGACTATCAGCCCCAGCATTTT. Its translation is CASSETGDYQPQHF.

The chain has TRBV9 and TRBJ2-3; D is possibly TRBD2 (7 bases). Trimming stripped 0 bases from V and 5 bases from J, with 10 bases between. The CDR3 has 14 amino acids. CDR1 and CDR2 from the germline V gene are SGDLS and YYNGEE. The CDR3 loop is CASSVVGGRDTQYF. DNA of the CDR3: TGTGCCAGCAGCGTAGTGGGGGGGCGAGATACGCAGTATTTT.

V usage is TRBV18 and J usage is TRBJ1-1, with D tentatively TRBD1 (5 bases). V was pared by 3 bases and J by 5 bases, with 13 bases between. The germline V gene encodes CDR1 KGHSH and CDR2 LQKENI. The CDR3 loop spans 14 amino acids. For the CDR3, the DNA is TGTGCCAGCTCACCCGAGGGCGGGGGAACTGAAGCTTTCTTT. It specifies CASSPEGGGTEAFF.

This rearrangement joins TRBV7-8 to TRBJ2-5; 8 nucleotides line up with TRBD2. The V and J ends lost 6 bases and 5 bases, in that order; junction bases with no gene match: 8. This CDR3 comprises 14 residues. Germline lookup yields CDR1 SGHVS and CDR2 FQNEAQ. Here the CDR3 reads CASRPREVGETQYF. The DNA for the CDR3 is TGTGCCAGCAGACCGCGGGAGGTAGGGGAGACCCAGTACTTC.

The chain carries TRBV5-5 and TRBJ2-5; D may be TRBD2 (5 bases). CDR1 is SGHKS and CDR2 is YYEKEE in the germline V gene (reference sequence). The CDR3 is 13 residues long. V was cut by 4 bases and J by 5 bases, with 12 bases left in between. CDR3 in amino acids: CASSPGLGETQYF. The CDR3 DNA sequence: TGTGCCAGCAGCCCGGGGTTGGGGGAGACCCAGTACTTC.